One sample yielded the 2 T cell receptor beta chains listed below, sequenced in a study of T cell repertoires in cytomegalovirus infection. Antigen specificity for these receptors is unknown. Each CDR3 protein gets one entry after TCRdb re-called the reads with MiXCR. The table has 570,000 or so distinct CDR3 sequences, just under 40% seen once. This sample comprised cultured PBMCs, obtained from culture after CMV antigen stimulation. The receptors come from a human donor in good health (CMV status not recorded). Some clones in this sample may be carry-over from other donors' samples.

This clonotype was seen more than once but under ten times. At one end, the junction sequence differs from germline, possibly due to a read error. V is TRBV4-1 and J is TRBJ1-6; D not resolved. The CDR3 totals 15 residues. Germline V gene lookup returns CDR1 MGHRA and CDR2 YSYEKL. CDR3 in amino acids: CASSQSAGHNSPLHF. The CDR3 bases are TGTGCCAGCAGCCAGTCCGCAGGACATAATTCACCCCTCCACTTT.

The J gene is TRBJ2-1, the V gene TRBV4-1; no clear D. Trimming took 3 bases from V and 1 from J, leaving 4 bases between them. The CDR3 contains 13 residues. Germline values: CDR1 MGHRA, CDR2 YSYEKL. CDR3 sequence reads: CASSHLSYNEQFF. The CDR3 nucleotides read TGCGCCAGCAGCCATCTATCCTACAATGAGCAGTTCTTC.